This record covers a single T cell receptor (beta chain). It has no known antigen specificity. There are no base qualities to consult, and no much larger clone falls within one base. The data derive from a study of T cell responses to AZD1222 COVID-19 vaccine (dated by TCRdb to the early 2020s). For the study in its entirety: AZD1222 recipients given second doses at about 4 weeks or at about 12 weeks were pooled, since spike-specific TCR depth and breadth were not found to differ between the two schedules. A total of 230 or so trial participants underwent TCR sequencing, of whom some 210 received two doses of AZD1222 and about 26 received two doses of the MenACWY control vaccine. Enrollment into the trials was organized by age into subgroups of 18-55, 56-69 and 70-plus years, and those subgroups contained approximately 160, 26 and 62 TCR-sequenced participants, respectively.

The investigation overall reported the following: Most participants were white British and females outnumbered males, and the authors suggested that clonal diversity may have been underestimated. Because no day 14 peak-response samples were available, the repertoires could be characterized only after the peak T cell response. A significant rise in spike-specific TCR breadth and depth was observed after two AZD1222 doses relative to day 0 and relative to MenACWY recipients. Conclusions about previously exposed vaccinees are limited, since just 6 or 7 AZD1222 recipients were seropositive for SARS-CoV-2 at baseline. The 56-69-year group was small, and its depth increase did not reach significance, likely because of low power. CD4 TCRs associated with the vaccine covered the entire spike protein, and the dominant responses were in regions 160-218 and 743-854. Reportedly, almost half of the unique spike-specific TCRs recognized epitopes lying outside the regions that are mutated in the B.1.351 and B.1.1.7 variants.

The time point label here, explained by the study, means: baseline before first vaccination. The vaccinee samples were drawn from two UK trials, COV001 and COV002, one of which was a single-blind randomized controlled phase 2/3 trial testing AZD1222 (ChAdOx1 nCoV-19) in healthy adults. Trial participant PBMC samples were collected at day 0 and day 28 after the second dose for TCRbeta chain sequencing. The CDR3 covers 13 residues, taking in both the cysteine and the phenylalanine. Here the CDR3 DNA is all that survives: 39 bases in frame from base 1. CDR1 and CDR2 (KGHSH, LQKENI) derive from the germline V gene. The germline ends are 9 bases apart after V is trimmed by 2 bases and J by 8 bases. The CDR3 regions of human TCRbeta chains were analyzed by immunosequencing. Processing in the source paper ran as follows. TCRs in the repertoires were matched against a reference library of SARS-CoV-2-specific TCRs that had been generated with the MIRA antigen-specificity platform. Breadth meant the fraction of unique TCRs that were SARS-CoV-2-associated, whereas depth meant the fraction of total T cells that were SARS-CoV-2-associated. Using the MIRA data, each spike-specific TCR was mapped to the spike region that the TCR reacts to and placed in a CD4 or CD8 class. Log10-transformed breadth and depth values were compared by one-way ANOVA with Sidak's multiple comparisons tests. What TCRdb holds here is the immuneACCESS table cut down to in-frame rearrangements. Part of the clones is not present; checked against another copy, under half of the missing clones reflect an unresolved V gene, and the others are unexplained. The V and J calls and clone size were taken over from that table, and D and trimming were inferred from the DNA. The sample has 90,000 to 95,000 clones on record, more than 75% of them singletons. Of the sample, roughly 10% falls within the top ten clones.

The chain employs TRBV18 and TRBJ1-4; the D gene is perhaps TRBD1, on 5 matching bases. The source of this sequence is an adult in good health. Specimen: peripheral blood, collected on day 0 of AZD1222 vaccination. CDR3 protein: CASSPGRDEKLFF. The DNA reads TGTGCCAGCTCACCAGGCAGGGACGAAAAACTGTTTTTT.